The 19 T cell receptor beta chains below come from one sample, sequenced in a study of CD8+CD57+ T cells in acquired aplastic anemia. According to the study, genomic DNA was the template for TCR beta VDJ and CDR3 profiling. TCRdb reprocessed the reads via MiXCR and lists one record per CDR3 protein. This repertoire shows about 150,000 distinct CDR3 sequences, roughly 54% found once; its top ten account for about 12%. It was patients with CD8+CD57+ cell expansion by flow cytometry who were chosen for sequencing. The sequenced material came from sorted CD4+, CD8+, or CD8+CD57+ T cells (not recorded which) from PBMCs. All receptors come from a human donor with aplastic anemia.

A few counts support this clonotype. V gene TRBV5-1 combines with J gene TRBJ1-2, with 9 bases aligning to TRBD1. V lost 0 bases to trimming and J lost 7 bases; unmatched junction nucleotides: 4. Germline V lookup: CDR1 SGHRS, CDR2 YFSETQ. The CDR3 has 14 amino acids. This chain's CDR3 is CASSLEDRGVGYTF. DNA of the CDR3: TGCGCCAGCAGCTTGGAGGACAGGGGTGTTGGCTACACCTTC.

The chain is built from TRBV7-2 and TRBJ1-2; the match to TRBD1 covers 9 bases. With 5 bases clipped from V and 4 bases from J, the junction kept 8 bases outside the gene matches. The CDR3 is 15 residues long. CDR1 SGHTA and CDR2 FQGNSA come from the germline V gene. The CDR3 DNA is TGTGCCAGCAGCCACTGGACAGGGGATGTCTATGGCTACACCTTC. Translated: CASSHWTGDVYGYTF.

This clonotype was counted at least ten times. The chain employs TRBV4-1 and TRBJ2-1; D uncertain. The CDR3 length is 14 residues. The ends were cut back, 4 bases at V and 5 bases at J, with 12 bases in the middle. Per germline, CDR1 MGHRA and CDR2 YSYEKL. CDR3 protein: CASSRTGPNNEQFF. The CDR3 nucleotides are TGCGCCAGCAGCCGCACCGGGCCCAACAATGAGCAGTTCTTC.

The chain's CDR3 is CAISDGQLSYNEQFF. CDR3 nucleotides: TGTGCCATCAGTGACGGACAGCTATCCTACAATGAGCAGTTCTTC. The chain couples TRBV10-3 to TRBJ2-1; TRBD1 is a possible D gene (6 bases). V was clipped by 3 bases and J by 1 base, with 10 bases between them. Per the germline V gene, CDR1 is ENHRY and CDR2 is SYGVKD. CDR3 length equals 15 residues.

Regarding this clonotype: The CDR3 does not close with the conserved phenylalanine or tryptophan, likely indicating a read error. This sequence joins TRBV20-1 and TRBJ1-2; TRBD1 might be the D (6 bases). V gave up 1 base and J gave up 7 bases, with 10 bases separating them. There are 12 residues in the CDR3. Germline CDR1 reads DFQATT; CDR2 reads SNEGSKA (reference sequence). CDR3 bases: TGCAGTGCTAGAGGGGGGGGCTTTGGCTACACCCTC. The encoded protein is CSARGGGFGYTL.

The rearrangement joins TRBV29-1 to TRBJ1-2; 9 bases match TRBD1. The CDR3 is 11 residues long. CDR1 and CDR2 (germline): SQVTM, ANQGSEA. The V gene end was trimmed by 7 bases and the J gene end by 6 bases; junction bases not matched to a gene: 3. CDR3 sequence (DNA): TGCAGCGCTGGGGACAGGGATGGCTACACCTTC. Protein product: CSAGDRDGYTF.

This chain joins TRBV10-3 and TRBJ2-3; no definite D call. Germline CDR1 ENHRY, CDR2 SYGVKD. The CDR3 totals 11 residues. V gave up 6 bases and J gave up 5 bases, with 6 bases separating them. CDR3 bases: TGTGCCATCAGGGGTGGAGATACGCAGTATTTT. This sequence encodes CAIRGGDTQYF.

CDR3 DNA: TGTGCCAGCAGCCCCAAGGGGGGCACTGAAGCTTTCTTT. Its translation is CASSPKGGTEAFF. This sequence joins TRBV7-3 and TRBJ1-1, with a possible D match to TRBD1 (6 bases). Trimming stripped 5 bases from V and 4 bases from J, with 11 bases between. The CDR3 runs 13 residues. Per germline, CDR1 SGHTA and CDR2 FQGTGA. The variable domain in full, with the rest retrieved from reference TRBV7-3 and TRBJ1-1, is GAGVSQTPSNKVTEKGKYVELRCDPISGHTALYWYRQSLGQGPEFLIYFQGTGAADDSGLPNDRFFAVRPEGSVSTLKIQRTERGDSAVYLCASSPKGGTEAFFGQGTRLTVV.

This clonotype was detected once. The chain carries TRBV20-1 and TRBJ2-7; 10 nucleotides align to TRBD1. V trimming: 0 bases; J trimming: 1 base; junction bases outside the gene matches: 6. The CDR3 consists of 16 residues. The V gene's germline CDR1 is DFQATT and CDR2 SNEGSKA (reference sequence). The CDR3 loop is CSARDAGQGPSYEQYF. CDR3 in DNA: TGCAGTGCTAGAGATGCGGGACAGGGGCCTTCCTACGAGCAGTACTTC.

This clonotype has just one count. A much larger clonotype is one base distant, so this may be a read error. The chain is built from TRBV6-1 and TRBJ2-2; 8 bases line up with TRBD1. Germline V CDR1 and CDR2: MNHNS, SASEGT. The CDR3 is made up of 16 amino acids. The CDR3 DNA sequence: TGTGCCAGCAGTCTCCCGGGACAGGCGAACACCGGGGAGCTGGTTTTT. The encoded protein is CASSLPGQANTGELVF.

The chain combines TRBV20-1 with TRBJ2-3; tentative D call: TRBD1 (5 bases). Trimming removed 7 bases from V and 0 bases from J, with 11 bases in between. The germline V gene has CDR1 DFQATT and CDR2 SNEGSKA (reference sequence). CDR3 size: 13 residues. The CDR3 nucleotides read TGCAGTGGGTTAGGGGCCAGCACAGATACGCAGTATTTT. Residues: CSGLGASTDTQYF.

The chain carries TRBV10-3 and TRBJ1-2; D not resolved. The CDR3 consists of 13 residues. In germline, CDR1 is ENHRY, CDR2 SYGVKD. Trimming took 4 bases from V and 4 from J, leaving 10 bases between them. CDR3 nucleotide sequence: TGTGCCATCAGTGGCGTATCGGGCTATGGCTACACCTTC. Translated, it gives CAISGVSGYGYTF.

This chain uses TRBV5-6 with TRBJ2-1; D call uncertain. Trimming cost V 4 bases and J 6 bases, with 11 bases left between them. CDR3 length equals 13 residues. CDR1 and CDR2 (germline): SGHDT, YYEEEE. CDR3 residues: CASSPGRINEQFF. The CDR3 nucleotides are TGTGCCAGCAGCCCGGGCCGGATCAATGAGCAGTTCTTC.

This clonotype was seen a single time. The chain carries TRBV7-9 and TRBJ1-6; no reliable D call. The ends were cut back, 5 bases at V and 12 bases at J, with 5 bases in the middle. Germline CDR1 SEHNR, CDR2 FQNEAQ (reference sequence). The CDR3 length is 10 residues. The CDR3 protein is CASSTEPLHF. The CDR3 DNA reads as TGTGCCAGCAGCACCGAACCCCTCCACTTT.

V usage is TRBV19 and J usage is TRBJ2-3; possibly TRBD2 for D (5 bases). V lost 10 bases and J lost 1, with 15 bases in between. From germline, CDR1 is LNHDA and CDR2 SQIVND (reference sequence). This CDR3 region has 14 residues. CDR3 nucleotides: TGTGCCACCCAACTAGTAGGAGGCACAGATACGCAGTATTTT. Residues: CATQLVGGTDTQYF.

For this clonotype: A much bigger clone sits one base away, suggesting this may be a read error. The CDR3 nucleotides are TGCGCCAGCAGCTCCCTAACTGTGGAGGGCGATGAGCAGTTCTTC. Translated: CASSSLTVEGDEQFF. The chain is built from TRBV5-1 and TRBJ2-1; possible D gene TRBD2, 6 bases. The length of the CDR3 is 15 residues. Per germline, CDR1 SGHRS and CDR2 YFSETQ. The V end lost 3 bases, the J end lost 8 bases, and 18 bases lay between the germline ends.

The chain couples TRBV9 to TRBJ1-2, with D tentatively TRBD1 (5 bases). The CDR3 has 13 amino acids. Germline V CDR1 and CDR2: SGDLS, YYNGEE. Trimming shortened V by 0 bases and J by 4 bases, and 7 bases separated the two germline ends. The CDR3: CASSVGQTYGYTF. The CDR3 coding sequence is TGTGCCAGCAGCGTAGGACAGACCTATGGCTACACCTTC.

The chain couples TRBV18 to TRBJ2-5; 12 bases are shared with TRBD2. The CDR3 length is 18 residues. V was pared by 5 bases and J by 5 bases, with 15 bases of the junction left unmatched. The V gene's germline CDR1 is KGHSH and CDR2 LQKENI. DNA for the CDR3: TGTGCCAGCTCATCCTCGACTAGCGGGGGACCTCGCGAGGAGACCCAGTACTTC. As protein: CASSSSTSGGPREETQYF.

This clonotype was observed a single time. The CDR3 protein is CAISYADRRPNEKLFF. The CDR3 coding sequence is TGTGCCATCAGTTACGCGGACAGGAGGCCTAATGAAAAACTGTTTTTT. The chain employs TRBV10-3 and TRBJ1-4; 7 bases are a match to TRBD1. The CDR3 extends over 16 amino acids. The trim removed 5 bases at V and 3 bases at J, leaving 9 bases unmatched. Per the germline V gene, CDR1 is ENHRY and CDR2 is SYGVKD.